These 8 T cell receptor beta chains were sequenced from one sample in a study of radiotherapy plus CTLA-4 blockade in lung cancer. The protocol was immunoSEQ multiplex PCR, while the TCRdb copy is restricted to in-frame clones and leaves out a portion. The sample lists around 65,000 clones; approximately 80% were seen once. The sample consisted of peripheral blood, taken from a patient treated with radiotherapy plus ipilimumab. These receptors all come from a human donor with non-small cell lung cancer who had a complete response to radiotherapy plus ipilimumab.

This clone appeared once. The chain joins TRBV4-1 to TRBJ2-1, with TRBD1 matching over 11 bases. CDR3 length equals 18 residues. V was pared by 0 bases and J by 6 bases, with 10 bases of the junction left unmatched. Looked up from germline, CDR1 is MGHRA and CDR2 is YSYEKL. CDR3 DNA sequence: TGCGCCAGCAGCCAAGATAGGTCGGGACAGGGGGGTAGCAATGAGCAGTTCTTC. Protein: CASSQDRSGQGGSNEQFF.

The chain has TRBV9 and TRBJ2-6; D may match TRBD1 or TRBD2 (6 bases each). The germline V gene encodes CDR1 SGDLS and CDR2 YYNGEE. This CDR3 has 20 residues. V was cut by 6 bases and J by 0 bases, with 25 bases left in between. The DNA for the CDR3 is TGTGCCAGCACAGGAGGGGGAGCCGGGACCTCCGGCTCTGGGGCCAACGTCCTGACTTTC. It is translated as CASTGGGAGTSGSGANVLTF.

The J gene is TRBJ2-3, the V gene TRBV11-2; D gene ambiguous. CDR1 SGHAT and CDR2 FQNNGV come from the germline V gene. The CDR3 covers 14 residues. V dropped 1 base and J dropped 0 bases, with 5 bases sitting between them. CDR3 in amino acids: CASSLGYSTDTQYF. In DNA, the CDR3 is TGTGCCAGCAGCTTAGGCTATAGCACAGATACGCAGTATTTT.

The chain recombines TRBV29-1 with TRBJ2-7, with a weak D call TRBD1 (6 bases). V lost 7 bases and J 7 bases, leaving 14 bases between the germline ends. This CDR3 has 11 residues. The V gene's germline CDR1 is SQVTM and CDR2 ANQGSEA. CDR3 sequence reads: CSASYTGEQYF. In DNA, the CDR3 is TGCAGCGCCTCCTATACAGGGGAGCAGTACTTC.

In its sample, this clone was seen a few times. The rearrangement joins TRBV7-9 to TRBJ1-2; TRBD1 matches at 8 bases. Germline lookup yields CDR1 SEHNR and CDR2 FQNEAQ (reference sequence). V was clipped by 5 bases and J by 3 bases; unmatched bases: 11. The CDR3 is 16 residues long. The CDR3 spells CASSPGGNRIHYGYTF. The CDR3 DNA reads as TGTGCCAGCAGCCCAGGGGGCAACAGGATCCACTATGGCTACACCTTC.

The chain couples TRBV29-1 to TRBJ2-1, with a possible D match to TRBD2 (6 bases). V was cut by 0 bases and J by 1 base, with 13 bases left in between. The CDR3 is made up of 16 amino acids. In germline, CDR1 is SQVTM, CDR2 ANQGSEA. Here the CDR3 DNA reads TGCAGCGTTGAAGAATACTTCGGAGGGTCCTACAATGAGCAGTTCTTC. Translating it yields CSVEEYFGGSYNEQFF.

The V call is TRBV7-8, the J call TRBJ1-3, with D hard to call. Germline V lookup: CDR1 SGHVS, CDR2 FQNEAQ. V lost 1 base, J lost 0 bases, and 13 bases lay in between. The CDR3 contains 17 residues. CDR3 loop: CASSLVIHRSSGNTIYF. For the CDR3, the DNA is TGTGCCAGCAGCTTAGTAATCCACCGATCCTCTGGAAACACCATATATTTT.

The count of this clone is one. The J gene is TRBJ2-3, the V gene TRBV5-1, with D possibly being TRBD2 (6 bases). The CDR3 is 15 residues long. The germline CDR1 and CDR2 sequences are SGHRS and YFSETQ. Trimming removed 4 bases at V and 2 bases at J, with 14 bases between. The CDR3 sequence: CASSDPGLVTDTQYF. For the CDR3, the DNA is TGCGCCAGCAGCGACCCGGGACTTGTCACAGATACGCAGTATTTT.